The 11 T cell receptor beta chains below all came from one sample that was sequenced in a study of cytomegalovirus exposure and HLA in healthy donors. Amplification used 60 Vbeta primers and 13 Jbeta primers. Data came from immunoSEQ multiplex PCR; TCRdb stores just in-frame clones and leaves some out. Of fewer than 95,000 clones listed, roughly 63% are singletons. The sequencing input was PBMCs. These receptors were taken from a woman aged 45-59 years in good health and CMV-seropositive.

The rearrangement joins TRBV5-1 to TRBJ1-1; the match to TRBD1 covers 7 bases. This CDR3 is 14 amino acids long. The germline gives CDR1 SGHRS, CDR2 YFSETQ. V dropped 4 bases and J dropped 1; count of bases not matched to a gene: 4. This CDR3 reads CASSSRTGNTEAFF. The CDR3, as DNA: TGCGCCAGCAGCAGTCGGACAGGGAACACTGAAGCTTTCTTT.

The V and J genes are TRBV7-9 and TRBJ1-6; D ambiguous. V lost 5 bases and J 7 bases, leaving 9 bases between the germline ends. This CDR3 is built from 13 residues. Germline values: CDR1 SEHNR, CDR2 FQNEAQ (reference sequence). The CDR3 here is CASSRPGNSPLHF. The CDR3 nucleotides read TGTGCCAGCAGCCGACCCGGGAATTCACCCCTCCACTTT.

The rearrangement joins TRBV28 to TRBJ1-6, with 9 positions matching TRBD1. Germline V lookup: CDR1 MDHEN, CDR2 SYDVKM. V lost 2 bases to trimming and J lost 9 bases; unmatched junction nucleotides: 2. The CDR3 covers 14 residues. DNA for the CDR3: TGTGCCAGCAGTTTAGGGGACAGGGCTTCACCCCTCCACTTT. Its translation is CASSLGDRASPLHF. The full variable domain, with the rest looked up from reference TRBV28 and TRBJ1-6, is DVKVTQSSRYLVKRTGEKVFLECVQDMDHENMFWYRQDPGLGLRLIYFSYDVKMKEKGDIPEGYSVSREKKERFSLILESASTNQTSMYLCASSLGDRASPLHFGNGTRLTVT.

The chain joins TRBV13 to TRBJ2-5, with 9 bases lining up with TRBD2. From germline, CDR1 is PRHDT and CDR2 FYEKMQ (reference sequence). The junction had 12 bases not matched to a gene; V was cut back by 5 bases and J by 5 bases. This CDR3 is 16 amino acids long. The CDR3 DNA follows: TGTGCCAGCAGCGGCCCCCCGCGGGGGGGCCTGGAGACCCAGTACTTC. Encoded protein: CASSGPPRGGLETQYF.

The chain employs TRBV5-1 and TRBJ2-3; possibly TRBD2 for D (5 bases). CDR1 is SGHRS and CDR2 is YFSETQ in the germline V gene. Trimming took 1 base from V and 0 from J, leaving 6 bases between them. The CDR3 sequence is 14 residues long. The CDR3 region has the DNA TGCGCCAGCAGCTTGACTAGTAGCACAGATACGCAGTATTTT. It encodes CASSLTSSTDTQYF. Full variable domain (outside the CDR3, taken from reference TRBV5-1 and TRBJ2-3): KAGVTQTPRYLIKTRGQQVTLSCSPISGHRSVSWYQQTPGQGLQFLFEYFSETQRNKGNFPGRFSGRQFSNSRSEMNVSTLELGDSALYLCASSLTSSTDTQYFGPGTRLTVL.

The genes are TRBV28 and TRBJ2-3, with 9 bases aligning to TRBD1. V shed 5 bases, J shed 0 bases, and the junction held 3 bases outside the gene matches. Germline V gene sequence: CDR1 MDHEN, CDR2 SYDVKM. This CDR3 comprises 15 residues. CDR3 sequence (DNA): TGTGCCAGCAGTCTCGGACAGGGGAGCACAGATACGCAGTATTTT. Translated, it gives CASSLGQGSTDTQYF.

In its sample, this clone was seen many times. The chain uses TRBV2 and TRBJ1-6, with unresolved D. This CDR3 has 12 residues. Trimming cost V 7 bases and J 7 bases, with 8 bases left between them. Germline values: CDR1 SNHLY, CDR2 FYNNEI. The CDR3 is CASKPGNSPLHF. The CDR3 coding sequence is TGTGCCAGCAAACCCGGGAATTCACCCCTCCACTTT.

The CDR3 loop is CASSWRGRVEAFF. CDR3 DNA sequence: TGTGCCAGCAGCTGGCGGGGACGGGTTGAAGCTTTCTTT. The rearrangement links TRBV28 to TRBJ1-1; a possible D gene is TRBD1 (5 bases). The CDR3 consists of 13 residues. Trimming removed 6 bases at V and 7 bases at J, with 15 bases between. The germline V gene encodes CDR1 MDHEN and CDR2 SYDVKM.

V and J are TRBV15 and TRBJ1-2, with D hard to call. Deletions cut 0 bases from V and 1 base from J, with 9 bases between. This CDR3 is built from 15 residues. Germline CDR1 and CDR2: LNHNV and YYDKDF (reference sequence). The DNA for the CDR3 is TGTGCCACCAGCAGAGAGCGGTCAGATAACTATGGCTACACCTTC. It yields the protein CATSRERSDNYGYTF.

V usage is TRBV28 and J usage is TRBJ2-7; D is unresolved. The V gene lost 6 bases and the J gene lost 0 bases, with 15 bases spanning the gap. The CDR3 runs 15 residues. Germline-derived CDR1 and CDR2 are MDHEN and SYDVKM. In nucleotides, the CDR3 is TGTGCCAGCAGACCCGAACACCCTAGCTCCTACGAGCAGTACTTC. It is translated as CASRPEHPSSYEQYF.

The chain recombines TRBV5-1 with TRBJ2-5, with 8 bases identical to TRBD2. With 0 bases clipped from V and 5 bases from J, the junction kept 9 bases outside the gene matches. The CDR3 extends over 16 amino acids. CDR1 and CDR2 (germline): SGHRS, YFSETQ. The CDR3 DNA sequence: TGCGCCAGCAGCTTGGAGGGCGGGGGGACCTGGGAGACCCAGTACTTC. This encodes CASSLEGGGTWETQYF.